Presented here are 18 T cell receptor beta chains from one specimen sequenced in a study of a mutant IDH1 vaccine in newly diagnosed glioma. As for time point: week 23, last vaccination. All doses held 300 ug of mutant IDH1 20-mer peptide, with topical imiquimod. The antigens of these receptors remain unknown. Using immunoSEQ multiplex PCR, the repertoire was profiled, and TCRdb retains in-frame clones only, with some absent. The sample includes 50,000 to 60,000 clones, about four fifths of them seen just once. This sample comprised PBMCs, obtained from a glioma patient whose treatment included an IDH1 peptide vaccine. The receptor source for this set is a man aged 35 to 55 with glioma.

The genes are TRBV5-8 and TRBJ2-5; TRBD1 might be the D (6 bases). The CDR3 totals 17 residues. Germline CDR1 and CDR2: SGHTS and YDEGEE. V lost 0 bases to trimming and J lost 5 bases, with 20 bases between them. DNA of the CDR3: TGTGCCAGCAGCTTGGAAGGGACACCCGGGAAAGATGAGACCCAGTACTTC. Translating gives CASSLEGTPGKDETQYF.

This sequence joins TRBV5-5 and TRBJ1-2; 12 nucleotides align to TRBD1. The V gene's germline CDR1 is SGHKS and CDR2 YYEKEE (reference sequence). V shed 3 bases, J shed 7 bases, and the junction held 4 bases outside the gene matches. The CDR3 loop spans 14 amino acids. The CDR3 loop is CASSWSGQGAGYTF. The CDR3 DNA sequence: TGTGCCAGCAGCTGGTCGGGACAGGGGGCTGGCTACACCTTC.

J is TRBJ2-7 and V is TRBV6-5, with D perhaps TRBD1 (7 bases). The CDR3 consists of 15 residues. V lost 0 bases to trimming and J lost 3 bases, with 12 bases between them. The germline V gene encodes CDR1 MNHEY and CDR2 SVGAGI. DNA of the CDR3: TGTGCCAGCAGTTACTCGTCCAGGGGGGACTACGAGCAGTACTTC. It yields the protein CASSYSSRGDYEQYF.

The genes are TRBV6-5 and TRBJ1-3; no definite D call. The germline gives CDR1 MNHEY, CDR2 SVGAGI. Trimming shortened V by 2 bases and J by 2 bases, and 4 bases separated the two germline ends. The length of the CDR3 is 13 residues. The CDR3, as DNA: TGTGCCAGCAGTTACGCAGCTGGAAACACCATATATTTT. Protein: CASSYAAGNTIYF.

This clone has only one observation. This chain joins TRBV5-1 and TRBJ2-1; 9 bases are shared with TRBD1. Germline CDR1 reads SGHRS; CDR2 reads YFSETQ. The junction had 5 bases not matched to a gene; V was cut back by 4 bases and J by 6 bases. CDR3 length: 14 amino acids. CDR3 protein: CASSVRGQGNEQFF. CDR3 bases: TGCGCCAGCAGCGTAAGGGGACAGGGCAATGAGCAGTTCTTC.

The rearrangement links TRBV5-6 to TRBJ2-7, with 8 bases fitting TRBD1. Germline V lookup: CDR1 SGHDT, CDR2 YYEEEE. The CDR3 has 15 amino acids. The J segment lost 2 bases and the V segment lost 4 bases, leaving 8 bases of the junction unmatched. Written as DNA, the CDR3 is TGTGCCAGCAGCATCCTGACAGGGGCGACCTACGAGCAGTACTTC. Translation: CASSILTGATYEQYF.

This chain uses TRBV5-1 with TRBJ1-5, with a weak D call TRBD1 (6 bases). V was shortened by 4 bases and J by 8 bases, with 22 bases between the two germline ends. The CDR3 has 16 residues. CDR1 is SGHRS, CDR2 YFSETQ, per germline. The CDR3 reads CASSAGPSGGKEPQHF. The CDR3 nucleotides read TGCGCCAGCAGCGCCGGCCCCAGCGGGGGCAAGGAGCCCCAGCATTTT.

This chain uses TRBV2 with TRBJ1-2, with D uncertain. V was cut by 4 bases and J by 4 bases, with 7 bases left in between. The germline V gene encodes CDR1 SNHLY and CDR2 FYNNEI. This CDR3 has 12 residues. CDR3 residues: CASSGTFYGYTF. CDR3 nucleotide sequence: TGTGCCAGCAGTGGCACGTTCTATGGCTACACCTTC.

J is TRBJ1-5 and V is TRBV7-9; no reliable D call. V lost 1 base, J lost 7 bases, and 8 bases lay in between. Germline assignment: CDR1 SEHNR and CDR2 FQNEAQ (reference sequence). CDR3 length equals 13 residues. This chain's CDR3 is CASSLESGQPQHF. CDR3 sequence (DNA): TGTGCCAGCAGCTTAGAATCGGGGCAGCCCCAGCATTTT.

This rearrangement joins TRBV4-1 to TRBJ2-3; possibly TRBD2 for D (7 bases). This CDR3 comprises 16 residues. Deletions cut 0 bases from V and 1 base from J, with 11 bases between. CDR1 MGHRA and CDR2 YSYEKL come from the germline V gene. The CDR3 DNA reads as TGCGCCAGCAGCCAAGAAGGGGGGGGCCGCACAGATACGCAGTATTTT. This gives the protein CASSQEGGGRTDTQYF.

The chain links TRBV4-1 to TRBJ2-7; D gene uncertain. CDR1 and CDR2 from the germline V gene are MGHRA and YSYEKL. Trimming removed 1 base at V and 1 base at J, with 11 bases between. This CDR3 region has 15 residues. CDR3 loop: CASSQVAGTSYEQYF. CDR3 in DNA: TGCGCCAGCAGCCAAGTGGCAGGTACTTCCTACGAGCAGTACTTC.

The gene calls are TRBV5-1 and TRBJ2-7; D possibly corresponds to TRBD1 (6 bases). Per germline, CDR1 SGHRS and CDR2 YFSETQ. V was trimmed by 0 bases and J by 2 bases, leaving 15 bases between them. The CDR3 sequence is 16 residues long. The CDR3 protein is CASSLGDRPTTYEQYF. CDR3 coding DNA: TGCGCCAGCAGCTTGGGTGACAGGCCTACTACCTACGAGCAGTACTTC.

The rearrangement joins TRBV5-6 to TRBJ2-3; 7 nucleotides agree with TRBD1. This CDR3 spans 14 amino acids. CDR1 is SGHDT and CDR2 is YYEEEE in the germline V gene. Trimming removed 6 bases from V and 3 bases from J; junction bases left unmatched: 7. The CDR3 DNA reads TGTGCCAGCACCTACAGGGGTCGAACAGATACGCAGTATTTT. Residues: CASTYRGRTDTQYF.

This clone was counted only a few times. The sample has other DNA sequences that encode this CDR3 too. The chain is built from TRBV5-1 and TRBJ1-2; D is undetermined. The CDR3 extends over 13 amino acids. Germline V gene sequence: CDR1 SGHRS, CDR2 YFSETQ. Trimming left V 0 bases short and J 2 bases short, with 5 bases between. The CDR3 sequence: CASSLEGNYGYTF. In nucleotides, the CDR3 is TGCGCCAGCAGCTTGGAAGGAAACTATGGCTACACCTTC.

V and J are TRBV5-1 and TRBJ2-1; D not resolved. Germline loops: CDR1 SGHRS, CDR2 YFSETQ. V shed 1 base and J shed 0 bases, with 8 bases lying between them. This CDR3 comprises 15 residues. This chain's CDR3 is CASSLSQASYNEQFF. In DNA form, the CDR3 reads TGCGCCAGCAGCTTGAGTCAGGCCTCCTACAATGAGCAGTTCTTC.

The chain combines TRBV7-6 with TRBJ1-4; D not resolved. V lost 5 bases and J lost 6, with 10 bases in between. Germline lookup yields CDR1 SGHVS and CDR2 FNYEAQ. The CDR3 has 13 residues. CDR3 sequence (DNA): TGTGCCAGCAGCCGGAGGGTTGATGAAAAACTGTTTTTT. Protein: CASSRRVDEKLFF.

This clone occurred a few times. V is TRBV7-2 and J is TRBJ1-4, with 8 bases that match TRBD1. CDR3 length equals 15 residues. V shed 5 bases and J 8 bases; nucleotides not matched to a gene: 10. Germline V gene lookup returns CDR1 SGHTA and CDR2 FQGNSA. The CDR3 DNA follows: TGTGCCAGCAGCGGACGCAGGGGGCGGTTAGAAAAACTGTTTTTT. The encoded protein is CASSGRRGRLEKLFF.

V usage is TRBV9 and J usage is TRBJ1-3; TRBD1 aligns across 7 bases. The CDR3 is 16 amino acids. Germline values: CDR1 SGDLS, CDR2 YYNGEE. V shed 0 bases and J 4 bases; nucleotides not matched to a gene: 7. This CDR3 reads CASSVGGTAGGNTIYF. CDR3 nucleotides: TGTGCCAGCAGCGTAGGGGGGACAGCGGGGGGAAACACCATATATTTT. The variable domain in full, completed from reference TRBV9 and TRBJ1-3, reads DSGVTQTPKHLITATGQRVTLRCSPRSGDLSVYWYQQSLDQGLQFLIQYYNGEERAKGNILERFSAQQFPDLHSELNLSSLELGDSALYFCASSVGGTAGGNTIYFGEGSWLTVV.